The entry below describes one TCR beta chain. Its cognate antigen is unknown. This sample was taken from a study of T cells in localized non-small cell lung cancer. The CDR3 contains 13 residues. Deletions cut 6 bases from V and 6 bases from J, with 17 bases between. Germline V gene data show CDR1 as SQVTM and CDR2 as ANQGSEA. Study-level points and caveats: A denser population of T cells in blood accompanied longer overall survival. Across samples, adjacent lung featured a median approximately 56 of the top 100 tumor clones. Uninvolved adjacent lung had higher T cell clonality than tumor and all other tissues.

Sequencing was performed with immunoSEQ multiplex PCR; in TCRdb, only in-frame clones are kept and a portion is missing. The sample yields some 9,600 clones, less than 95% seen once. The chain employs TRBV29-1 and TRBJ1-2; D unresolved. This sequence originates from a male donor older than 55 with stage III squamous cell lung carcinoma. Here the sequenced sample was peripheral blood, taken before any cancer treatment. The CDR3 reads CSVEKGTYDGYTF. The CDR3 region has the DNA TGCAGCGTCGAGAAAGGAACGTACGATGGCTACACCTTC.